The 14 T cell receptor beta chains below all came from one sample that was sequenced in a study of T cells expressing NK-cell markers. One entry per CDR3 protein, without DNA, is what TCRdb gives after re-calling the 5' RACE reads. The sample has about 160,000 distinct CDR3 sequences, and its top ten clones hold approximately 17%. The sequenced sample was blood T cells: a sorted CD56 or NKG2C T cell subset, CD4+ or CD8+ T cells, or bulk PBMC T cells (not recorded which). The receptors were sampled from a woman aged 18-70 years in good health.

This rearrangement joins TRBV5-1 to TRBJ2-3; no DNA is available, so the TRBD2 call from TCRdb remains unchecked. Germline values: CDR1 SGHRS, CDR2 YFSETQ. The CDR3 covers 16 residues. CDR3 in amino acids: CASSLVRASGIDTQYF. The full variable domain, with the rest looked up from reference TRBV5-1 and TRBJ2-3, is KAGVTQTPRYLIKTRGQQVTLSCSPISGHRSVSWYQQTPGQGLQFLFEYFSETQRNKGNFPGRFSGRQFSNSRSEMNVSTLELGDSALYLCASSLVRASGIDTQYFGPGTRLTVL.

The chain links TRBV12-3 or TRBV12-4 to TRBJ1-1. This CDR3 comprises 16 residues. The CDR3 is CASSFSLRLGGTEAFF.

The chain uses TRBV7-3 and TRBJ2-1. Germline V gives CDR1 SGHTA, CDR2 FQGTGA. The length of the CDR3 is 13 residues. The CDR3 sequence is CASSPDPHNEQFF.

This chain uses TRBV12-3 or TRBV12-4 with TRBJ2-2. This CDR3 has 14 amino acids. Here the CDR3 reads CASSLDSYTGELFF.

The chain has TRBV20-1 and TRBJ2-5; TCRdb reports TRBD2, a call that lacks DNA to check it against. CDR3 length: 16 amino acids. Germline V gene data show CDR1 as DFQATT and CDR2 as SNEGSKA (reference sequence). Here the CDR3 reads CSARVAIAATQETQYF.

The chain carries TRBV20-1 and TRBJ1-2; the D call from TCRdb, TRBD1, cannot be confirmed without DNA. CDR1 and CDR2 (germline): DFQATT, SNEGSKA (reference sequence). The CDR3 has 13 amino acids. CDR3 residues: CSAQDSTNYGYTF.

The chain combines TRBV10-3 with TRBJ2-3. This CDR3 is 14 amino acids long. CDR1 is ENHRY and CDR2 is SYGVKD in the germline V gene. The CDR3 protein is CAMSAVFPTDTQYF.

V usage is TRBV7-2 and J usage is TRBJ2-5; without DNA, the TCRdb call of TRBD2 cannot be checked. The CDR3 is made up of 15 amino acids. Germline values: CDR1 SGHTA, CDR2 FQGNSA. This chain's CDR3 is CASSAPGLARETQYF.

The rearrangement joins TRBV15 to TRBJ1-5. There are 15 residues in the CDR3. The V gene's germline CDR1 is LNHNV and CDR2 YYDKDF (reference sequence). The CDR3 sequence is CATSRRRESNQPQHF.

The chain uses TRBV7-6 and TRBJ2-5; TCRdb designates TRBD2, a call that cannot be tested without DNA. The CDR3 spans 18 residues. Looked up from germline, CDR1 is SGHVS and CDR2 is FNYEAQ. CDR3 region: CASSSWTSGDRLGETQYF.

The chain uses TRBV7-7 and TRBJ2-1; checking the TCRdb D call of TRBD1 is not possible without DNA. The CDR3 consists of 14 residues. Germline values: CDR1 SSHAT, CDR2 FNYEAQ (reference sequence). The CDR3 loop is CASSQTWGTNEQFF.

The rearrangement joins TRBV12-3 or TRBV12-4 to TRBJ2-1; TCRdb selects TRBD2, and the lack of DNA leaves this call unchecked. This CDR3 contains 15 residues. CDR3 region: CASSDRPSDYNEQFF.

This CDR3 is CASSFQGLDTDTQYF. V gene TRBV2 combines with J gene TRBJ2-3; TCRdb picks TRBD1, but there is no DNA to check that call. The CDR3 sequence is 15 residues long. Germline V gene lookup returns CDR1 SNHLY and CDR2 FYNNEI. Full variable domain (rest looked up from reference TRBV2 and TRBJ2-3): EPEVTQTPSHQVTQMGQEVILRCVPISNHLYFYWYRQILGQKVEFLVSFYNNEISEKSEIFDDQFSVERPDGSNFTLKIRSTKLEDSAMYFCASSFQGLDTDTQYFGPGTRLTVL.

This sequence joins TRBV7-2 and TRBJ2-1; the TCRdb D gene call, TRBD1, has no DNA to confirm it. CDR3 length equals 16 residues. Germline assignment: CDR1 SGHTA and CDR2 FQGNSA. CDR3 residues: CASSEVPGVLYNEQFF.